One T cell receptor beta chain is described in this entry. The data are from a study of blood T cell repertoires in COVID-19. Study background: Sample material is recorded as cDNA or gDNA derived from T cells, B-cell-depleted T cells, or PBMCs.

It was during active infection that Seattle patients were enrolled and then longitudinally followed. CDR1 is LNHDA and CDR2 is SQIVND in the germline V gene (reference sequence). The CDR3 consists of 13 residues. V shed 5 bases and J shed 2 bases, with 9 bases lying between them. Profiled with immunoSEQ multiplex PCR; TCRdb holds only in-frame clones, not every one. The sample shows some 120,000 clones, over 75% of them seen only once. The chain is built from TRBV19 and TRBJ1-2; D is unclear. Sequencing input: peripheral blood. This clonotype originated in a young man with COVID-19, enrolled during active disease. CDR3 protein: CASSEGSNYGYTF. The CDR3 DNA is TGTGCCAGTAGTGAGGGTAGCAACTATGGCTACACCTTC.